The 23 T cell receptor beta chains reported below all come from one sample, sequenced in a study of cytomegalovirus exposure and HLA in healthy donors. The method was immunoSEQ multiplex PCR; TCRdb's version includes in-frame clones alone and lacks a portion of them. Altogether about 360,000 clones are present, approximately 90% being singletons, with the ten largest covering roughly 0.83%. Specimen: PBMCs. The receptors stem from a young woman in good health and CMV-seronegative.

This chain links TRBV5-1 with TRBJ2-2; 8 bases are a match to TRBD2. V lost 6 bases, J lost 5 bases, and 12 bases stayed unmatched. The germline V gene has CDR1 SGHRS and CDR2 YFSETQ. The CDR3 loop spans 16 amino acids. CDR3 DNA sequence: TGCGCCAGCAACCAGTGGAGCGGGAGCAGGACCGGGGAGCTGTTTTTT. It is translated as CASNQWSGSRTGELFF.

The chain has TRBV14 and TRBJ1-5; 9 bases are a match to TRBD1. The V gene's germline CDR1 is SGHDN and CDR2 FVKESK. The V and J ends lost 10 bases and 7 bases, in that order; junction bases with no gene match: 14. The CDR3 extends over 15 amino acids. CDR3 coding DNA: TGTGCCACCCCCCGGATCCGGGACAGGGTCCAGCCCCAGCATTTT. Translation gives CATPRIRDRVQPQHF.

The chain joins TRBV27 to TRBJ2-7, with TRBD2 matching over 8 bases. The junction had 6 bases not matched to a gene; V was cut back by 5 bases and J by 0 bases. The CDR3 has 15 amino acids. CDR1 MNHEY and CDR2 SMNVEV come from the germline V gene (reference sequence). CDR3 sequence: CASSPGGAPSYEQYF. Here the CDR3 DNA reads TGTGCCAGCAGTCCGGGGGGGGCCCCCTCCTACGAGCAGTACTTC.

The V gene is TRBV9, the J gene TRBJ2-7; D may be TRBD2 (7 bases). The CDR3 length is 16 residues. The germline CDR1 and CDR2 sequences are SGDLS and YYNGEE. V lost 4 bases and J 1 base, leaving 18 bases between the germline ends. CDR3 nucleotide sequence: TGTGCCAGCAGCCCCCGGGGGGCGGGAAGTTCCTACGAGCAGTACTTC. It is translated as CASSPRGAGSSYEQYF.

The chain couples TRBV2 to TRBJ2-5, with D possibly TRBD1 on 6 matching bases. V was trimmed by 1 base and J by 1 base, leaving 10 bases between them. CDR1 and CDR2 from the germline V gene are SNHLY and FYNNEI. CDR3 size: 15 residues. This CDR3 is CASSEDREIQETQYF. In DNA form, the CDR3 reads TGTGCCAGCAGTGAAGACAGGGAGATCCAAGAGACCCAGTACTTC. Supplemented by reference TRBV2 and TRBJ2-5, the full variable domain reads EPEVTQTPSHQVTQMGQEVILRCVPISNHLYFYWYRQILGQKVEFLVSFYNNEISEKSEIFDDQFSVERPDGSNFTLKIRSTKLEDSAMYFCASSEDREIQETQYFGPGTRLLVL.

The chain is built from TRBV18 and TRBJ1-5; D may be TRBD1 (6 bases). Germline CDR1 is KGHSH and CDR2 is LQKENI. The CDR3 runs 14 residues. With 5 bases removed from V and 11 bases from J, the gap between germline ends came to 19 bases. CDR3 coding DNA: TGTGCCAGCTCAGCGGACAGCTTGTTTTGGGCCCAGCATTTT. Translating it yields CASSADSLFWAQHF.

As concerns this clone: Compared with germline, one end of the junction differs, possibly owing to a read error. This chain connects TRBV7-9 to TRBJ2-5, with TRBD2 matching over 8 bases. Germline V lookup: CDR1 SEHNR, CDR2 FQNEAQ (reference sequence). This CDR3 region has 14 residues. CDR3 sequence (DNA): TGTGCCAGCAGCTACGGGGGGGAGGGCGCCCCCGGACACTTC. Residues: CASSYGGEGAPGHF. Variable domain in full (rest from reference TRBV7-9 and TRBJ2-5): DTGVSQNPRHKITKRGQNVTFRCDPISEHNRLYWYRQTLGQGPEFLTYFQNEAQLEKSRLLSDRFSAERPKGSFSTLEIQRTEQGDSAMYLCASSYGGEGAPGHFGPGTRLLVL.

The chain uses TRBV5-4 and TRBJ2-5; 9 bases line up with TRBD2. CDR3 size: 13 residues. The J segment lost 5 bases and the V segment lost 4 bases, leaving 3 bases of the junction unmatched. The germline CDR1 and CDR2 sequences are SGHNT and YYREEE (reference sequence). CDR3 loop: CASSGLAPETQYF. CDR3 nucleotides: TGTGCCAGCAGCGGACTAGCGCCGGAGACCCAGTACTTC.

The chain uses TRBV4-1 and TRBJ2-7; 11 bases match TRBD2. The CDR3 has 16 amino acids. J lost 0 bases, V lost 5 bases, and 6 bases had no gene match. CDR1 is MGHRA and CDR2 is YSYEKL in the germline V gene. CDR3 sequence: CASSFIAGGISYEQYF. In DNA form, the CDR3 reads TGCGCCAGCAGCTTTATAGCGGGGGGGATCTCCTACGAGCAGTACTTC.

J is TRBJ2-3 and V is TRBV25-1, with 12 bases fitting TRBD2. Trimming at V came to 3 bases and at J to 4 bases, leaving 8 bases not matched to a gene. The CDR3 consists of 17 residues. Germline V lookup: CDR1 MGHDK, CDR2 SYGVNS. CDR3 nucleotide sequence: TGTGCCAGCAGTGACCGGACTAGCGGGGACCGGGCAGATACGCAGTATTTT. This sequence encodes CASSDRTSGDRADTQYF.

This chain joins TRBV5-1 and TRBJ2-5; a possible D gene is TRBD1 (5 bases). Trimming pared 2 bases from V and 7 bases from J, leaving 9 bases between. Germline lookup yields CDR1 SGHRS and CDR2 YFSETQ. The CDR3 is made up of 12 amino acids. CDR3 nucleotides: TGCGCCAGCAGCTTTAACCAGGGGACCCAGTACTTC. This codes for CASSFNQGTQYF.

The chain carries TRBV13 and TRBJ2-1; a weak D match, TRBD2 (5 bases). From germline, CDR1 is PRHDT and CDR2 FYEKMQ (reference sequence). V lost 4 bases, J lost 5 bases, and 9 bases lay in between. The CDR3 totals 13 residues. For the CDR3, the DNA is TGTGCCAGCAGCTACAGCGGAAACAATGAGCAGTTCTTC. Encoded protein: CASSYSGNNEQFF. Together with reference TRBV13 and TRBJ2-1, the CDR3 gives the full variable domain: AAGVIQSPRHLIKEKRETATLKCYPIPRHDTVYWYQQGPGQDPQFLISFYEKMQSDKGSIPDRFSAQQFSDYHSELNMSSLELGDSALYFCASSYSGNNEQFFGPGTRLTVL.

The V call is TRBV9, the J call TRBJ2-1, with D perhaps TRBD2 (6 bases). The germline V gene encodes CDR1 SGDLS and CDR2 YYNGEE. The CDR3 runs 14 residues. Trimming removed 2 bases at V and 5 bases at J, with 11 bases between. The CDR3 bases are TGTGCCAGCAGCGTTGGGGGGTTCAACAATGAGCAGTTCTTC. Translated: CASSVGGFNNEQFF.

In this sample, this clone turned up a few times. This chain links TRBV6-1 with TRBJ1-5, with 7 nucleotides matching TRBD1. The length of the CDR3 is 15 residues. V shed 6 bases and J 4 bases; nucleotides not matched to a gene: 9. CDR1 and CDR2 (germline): MNHNS, SASEGT. CDR3 in DNA: TGTGCCAGCAGCACAGGGGTAAGAGTGAATCAGCCCCAGCATTTT. Translating it yields CASSTGVRVNQPQHF.

The CDR3 DNA sequence: TGTGCCAGCACGGGGTGGGCCGAAGCTTTCTTT. Its protein product is CASTGWAEAFF. V usage is TRBV2 and J usage is TRBJ1-1, with D unresolved. Trimming shortened V by 7 bases and J by 8 bases, and 11 bases separated the two germline ends. CDR3 length: 11 amino acids. The germline V gene encodes CDR1 SNHLY and CDR2 FYNNEI.

The chain is built from TRBV27 and TRBJ1-4; D not certain. Germline values: CDR1 MNHEY, CDR2 SMNVEV (reference sequence). The CDR3 is 15 residues long. Trimming stripped 5 bases from V and 0 bases from J, with 10 bases between. The CDR3 sequence: CASSAYGATNEKLFF. CDR3 bases: TGTGCCAGCAGTGCTTACGGAGCAACTAATGAAAAACTGTTTTTT.

The count of this clone is one. Different DNA sequences within this sample yield the same CDR3. This chain connects TRBV5-1 to TRBJ2-7; possibly TRBD1 for D (5 bases). V dropped 0 bases and J dropped 0 bases, with 7 bases sitting between them. Germline V gene sequence: CDR1 SGHRS, CDR2 YFSETQ. This CDR3 spans 14 amino acids. The CDR3 loop reads CASSLGGGSYEQYF. Written as DNA, the CDR3 is TGCGCCAGCAGCTTGGGGGGCGGCTCCTACGAGCAGTACTTC. Complete variable domain (other parts from reference TRBV5-1 and TRBJ2-7): KAGVTQTPRYLIKTRGQQVTLSCSPISGHRSVSWYQQTPGQGLQFLFEYFSETQRNKGNFPGRFSGRQFSNSRSEMNVSTLELGDSALYLCASSLGGGSYEQYFGPGTRLTVT.

This clone came up a few times. J is TRBJ1-1 and V is TRBV11-2; 7 bases are shared with TRBD1. Trimming cost V 4 bases and J 4 bases; bases outside gene matches: 6. The germline CDR1 and CDR2 sequences are SGHAT and FQNNGV. The CDR3 has 14 residues. The CDR3 sequence is CASSSPGQFTEAFF. CDR3 DNA sequence: TGTGCCAGCAGCTCTCCGGGACAGTTCACTGAAGCTTTCTTT.

This chain connects TRBV2 to TRBJ1-3, with 8 bases fitting TRBD1. V trimming: 5 bases; J trimming: 0 bases; junction bases outside the gene matches: 9. The germline V gene encodes CDR1 SNHLY and CDR2 FYNNEI. The CDR3 consists of 17 residues. CDR3 sequence (DNA): TGTGCCAGCAGTAGGGCCGGGACAGGCAACTCTGGAAACACCATATATTTT. This gives the protein CASSRAGTGNSGNTIYF.

The rearrangement links TRBV2 to TRBJ2-7, with 10 bases identical to TRBD1. This CDR3 has 17 residues. V shed 4 bases, J shed 5 bases, and the junction held 14 bases outside the gene matches. The germline V gene encodes CDR1 SNHLY and CDR2 FYNNEI. CDR3 DNA sequence: TGTGCCAGCAGTGGTGGCATCAGAGGACAGGGGGATAACGAGCAGTACTTC. Translating it yields CASSGGIRGQGDNEQYF.

In this sample, this clone turned up once. CDR3 residues: CASSSVNYGYTF. DNA of the CDR3: TGTGCCAGCAGCAGCGTTAACTATGGCTACACCTTC. V and J are TRBV9 and TRBJ1-2; no clear D gene. Germline V gene lookup returns CDR1 SGDLS and CDR2 YYNGEE. Trimming removed 4 bases at V and 1 base at J, with 5 bases between. The CDR3 runs 12 residues. Full variable domain (rest looked up from reference TRBV9 and TRBJ1-2): DSGVTQTPKHLITATGQRVTLRCSPRSGDLSVYWYQQSLDQGLQFLIQYYNGEERAKGNILERFSAQQFPDLHSELNLSSLELGDSALYFCASSSVNYGYTFGSGTRLTVV.

The chain joins TRBV6-6 to TRBJ2-1; tentatively, D is TRBD2 (5 bases). V lost 4 bases to trimming and J lost 13 bases, with 17 bases between them. The V gene's germline CDR1 is MNHNY and CDR2 SVGAGI (reference sequence). This CDR3 is 13 amino acids long. The CDR3 nucleotides are TGTGCCAGCAGTTCCTCATATCGGGAAGGTCAGTTCTTC. It yields the protein CASSSSYREGQFF.

The genes are TRBV9 and TRBJ2-4, with 8 nucleotides matching TRBD2. Germline V gene data show CDR1 as SGDLS and CDR2 as YYNGEE. Trimming at V came to 0 bases and at J to 2 bases, leaving 7 bases not matched to a gene. The CDR3 is 17 residues long. CDR3 sequence: CASSVDGAGGPKNIQYF. The DNA of the CDR3 is TGTGCCAGCAGCGTAGATGGTGCGGGGGGACCCAAAAACATTCAGTACTTC.